These 20 T cell receptor beta chains were sequenced from one sample in a study of cytotoxic CD8 clonotypes in ibrutinib-treated CLL. Assay used: immunoSEQ multiplex PCR; TCRdb lists only in-frame clones, some missing. The repertoire includes approximately 160,000 clones, approximately 90% of them detected once, and about 3% sits in the top ten. The source was PBMCs, collected at disease progression, from a patient treated with ibrutinib. The origin of the receptors is a human donor with chronic lymphocytic leukemia.

This chain connects TRBV4-1 to TRBJ2-3; D is unclear. The CDR3 runs 13 residues. CDR1 and CDR2 from the germline V gene are MGHRA and YSYEKL. V lost 4 bases to trimming and J lost 5 bases, with 10 bases between them. The CDR3 sequence is CASSPTQGDTQYF. CDR3 coding DNA: TGCGCCAGCAGCCCCACCCAAGGAGATACGCAGTATTTT.

This sequence joins TRBV10-3 and TRBJ2-3; D may be TRBD2 (5 bases). V was clipped by 4 bases and J by 1 base, with 15 bases between them. Germline V gene data show CDR1 as ENHRY and CDR2 as SYGVKD. The CDR3 has 16 amino acids. CDR3 residues: CAISGRSGIRTDTQYF. As DNA, the CDR3 is TGTGCCATCAGTGGAAGAAGCGGCATCCGCACAGATACGCAGTATTTT.

The rearrangement joins TRBV5-1 to TRBJ2-7; 7 bases are shared with TRBD1. The CDR3 loop spans 14 amino acids. V lost 3 bases, J lost 5 bases, and 8 bases stayed unmatched. The germline V gene has CDR1 SGHRS and CDR2 YFSETQ. DNA for the CDR3: TGCGCCAGCAGCTCAACAGGGGTGGACGACGAGCAGTACTTC. Its protein product is CASSSTGVDDEQYF.

This clone showed up just once. V gene TRBV11-2 combines with J gene TRBJ2-3; 7 nucleotides align to TRBD1. Germline V CDR1 and CDR2: SGHAT, FQNNGV. Trimming cost V 5 bases and J 0 bases; bases outside gene matches: 14. The CDR3 contains 18 residues. The CDR3 nucleotides are TGTGCCAGCAGCCCCGGGACAGCTGTTTTGGGGAGCACAGATACGCAGTATTTT. Amino acids: CASSPGTAVLGSTDTQYF. The variable domain in full, completed from reference TRBV11-2 and TRBJ2-3, reads EAGVAQSPRYKIIEKRQSVAFWCNPISGHATLYWYQQILGQGPKLLIQFQNNGVVDDSQLPKDRFSAERLKGVDSTLKIQPAKLEDSAVYLCASSPGTAVLGSTDTQYFGPGTRLTVL.

The rearrangement uses TRBV30 and TRBJ2-7; TRBD2 matches at 8 bases. CDR3 length equals 12 residues. V lost 4 bases to trimming and J lost 3 bases; unmatched junction nucleotides: 2. Germline-derived CDR1 and CDR2 are GTSNPN and SVGIG (reference sequence). The CDR3 is CAWTTSGYEQYF. CDR3 bases: TGTGCCTGGACAACTAGCGGCTACGAGCAGTACTTC.

V usage is TRBV27 and J usage is TRBJ2-1; 7 nucleotides align to TRBD2. The CDR3 spans 16 residues. With V trimmed by 1 base and J by 7 bases, 10 bases remained unmatched. Germline CDR1 MNHEY, CDR2 SMNVEV (reference sequence). The CDR3 DNA reads as TGTGCCAGCAGTTTATTGGCGGGAGTGCACTGGAATGAGCAGTTCTTC. This gives the protein CASSLLAGVHWNEQFF.

This chain connects TRBV9 to TRBJ1-3; the D is unclear. Germline lookup yields CDR1 SGDLS and CDR2 YYNGEE. The CDR3 contains 15 residues. V lost 0 bases and J lost 2, with 9 bases in between. The CDR3 loop reads CASSVVGTAGNTIYF. The CDR3 coding sequence is TGTGCCAGCAGCGTAGTAGGCACAGCTGGAAACACCATATATTTT.

The chain joins TRBV18 to TRBJ2-1, with D perhaps matching TRBD1 or TRBD2 (5 bases each). The germline V and J ends were trimmed by 3 bases and 0 bases, with 12 bases remaining between them. This CDR3 spans 16 amino acids. Looked up from germline, CDR1 is KGHSH and CDR2 is LQKENI. CDR3 residues: CASSPDYRSSYNEQFF. CDR3 in DNA: TGTGCCAGCTCACCCGACTACAGGAGCTCCTACAATGAGCAGTTCTTC.

The chain is built from TRBV7-9 and TRBJ2-5; D unclear. Trimming took off 3 bases at V and 0 bases at J, with 8 bases between the two ends. CDR1 and CDR2 from the germline V gene are SEHNR and FQNEAQ (reference sequence). The CDR3 has 14 amino acids. The CDR3 here is CASSFHTNQETQYF. CDR3 DNA sequence: TGTGCCAGCAGCTTTCATACCAACCAAGAGACCCAGTACTTC. The full variable domain, with the rest looked up from reference TRBV7-9 and TRBJ2-5, is DTGVSQNPRHKITKRGQNVTFRCDPISEHNRLYWYRQTLGQGPEFLTYFQNEAQLEKSRLLSDRFSAERPKGSFSTLEIQRTEQGDSAMYLCASSFHTNQETQYFGPGTRLLVL.

This sequence joins TRBV6-5 and TRBJ2-7, with 7 bases lining up with TRBD2. The germline gives CDR1 MNHEY, CDR2 SVGAGI. The junction had 6 bases not matched to a gene; V was cut back by 7 bases and J by 3 bases. This CDR3 is 13 amino acids long. The DNA for the CDR3 is TGTGCCAGCACCCGGGCTAGCGGCTACGAGCAGTACTTC. This gives the protein CASTRASGYEQYF.

The chain has TRBV2 and TRBJ2-1, with D perhaps TRBD2 (6 bases). V shed 4 bases and J shed 6 bases, with 7 bases lying between them. The CDR3 loop spans 12 amino acids. Germline CDR1 SNHLY, CDR2 FYNNEI. CDR3 in amino acids: CASSGGGNEQFF. In nucleotides, the CDR3 is TGTGCCAGCAGTGGGGGAGGCAATGAGCAGTTCTTC.

This chain uses TRBV5-1 with TRBJ2-7; 13 bases match TRBD2. Trimming removed 3 bases from V and 0 bases from J; junction bases left unmatched: 3. The CDR3 has 16 amino acids. Looked up from germline, CDR1 is SGHRS and CDR2 is YFSETQ. CDR3: CASSWRTSGSSYEQYF. CDR3 in DNA: TGCGCCAGCAGCTGGAGGACTAGCGGGAGCTCCTACGAGCAGTACTTC.

The rearrangement links TRBV7-2 to TRBJ2-1; TRBD1 agrees at 7 bases. The CDR3 covers 16 residues. The junction had 5 bases not matched to a gene; V was cut back by 3 bases and J by 0 bases. Germline loops: CDR1 SGHTA, CDR2 FQGNSA. The CDR3 protein is CASSLTGTVSYNEQFF. For the CDR3, the DNA is TGTGCCAGCAGCTTGACCGGGACAGTCTCCTACAATGAGCAGTTCTTC.

The CDR3 reads CASSLGAETGYGYTF. CDR3 sequence (DNA): TGTGCCAGCAGCCTCGGCGCTGAAACTGGGTATGGCTACACCTTC. J is TRBJ1-2 and V is TRBV7-3; unclear D gene. Trimming cost V 5 bases and J 5 bases, with 18 bases left between them. The CDR3 has 15 amino acids. Germline CDR1 is SGHTA and CDR2 is FQGTGA.

The genes are TRBV6-6 and TRBJ2-7; TRBD1 or TRBD2 may be the D gene (5 bases each). Germline V CDR1 and CDR2: MNHNY, SVGAGI (reference sequence). The CDR3 totals 14 residues. Deletions cut 0 bases from V and 3 bases from J, with 9 bases between. As DNA, the CDR3 is TGTGCCAGCAGTTACTCCGGGGCCTTCTACGAGCAGTACTTC. It is translated as CASSYSGAFYEQYF.

The chain has TRBV19 and TRBJ2-7; a weak D match, TRBD2 (6 bases). V lost 4 bases to trimming and J lost 5 bases, with 18 bases between them. The CDR3 spans 15 residues. Germline lookup yields CDR1 LNHDA and CDR2 SQIVND (reference sequence). The CDR3 bases are TGTGCCAGTAGTACCCTCGCGGGGCGGCGGGACGAGCAGTACTTC. Translation: CASSTLAGRRDEQYF.

The rearrangement links TRBV23-1 to TRBJ2-7; D perhaps matches TRBD2 (5 bases). TRBV23-1 is an ORF; its function is uncertain. This CDR3 comprises 12 residues. Between the trimmed V and J ends, which lost 7 bases and 2 bases, there was a span of 9 bases. The CDR3 nucleotides read TGCGCCAGCAAAGGGAGCGCCTACGAGCAGTACTTC. It translates to CASKGSAYEQYF.

This clone turned up a few times. The chain combines TRBV30 with TRBJ1-2, with no clear D. The germline V gene encodes CDR1 GTSNPN and CDR2 SVGIG (reference sequence). CDR3 length: 8 amino acids. Trimming stripped 3 bases from V and 8 bases from J, with 1 base between. The CDR3: CAWSGYTF. The CDR3 coding sequence is TGTGCCTGGAGCGGCTACACCTTC.

The V and J genes are TRBV19 and TRBJ1-1; no clear D. The germline V and J ends were trimmed by 5 bases and 1 base, with 11 bases remaining between them. Per germline, CDR1 LNHDA and CDR2 SQIVND (reference sequence). This CDR3 comprises 14 residues. This CDR3 reads CASSWIGRNTEAFF. The DNA for the CDR3 is TGTGCCAGTAGTTGGATAGGGAGGAACACTGAAGCTTTCTTT.

Here the CDR3 DNA reads TGTGCCAGTAGTATGCGCGGGGGGCCTACCTACGAGCAGTACTTC. Translated: CASSMRGGPTYEQYF. The genes are TRBV19 and TRBJ2-7, with 8 bases that match TRBD2. V trimming: 3 bases; J trimming: 2 bases; junction bases outside the gene matches: 6. Germline assignment: CDR1 LNHDA and CDR2 SQIVND (reference sequence). The CDR3 totals 15 residues.